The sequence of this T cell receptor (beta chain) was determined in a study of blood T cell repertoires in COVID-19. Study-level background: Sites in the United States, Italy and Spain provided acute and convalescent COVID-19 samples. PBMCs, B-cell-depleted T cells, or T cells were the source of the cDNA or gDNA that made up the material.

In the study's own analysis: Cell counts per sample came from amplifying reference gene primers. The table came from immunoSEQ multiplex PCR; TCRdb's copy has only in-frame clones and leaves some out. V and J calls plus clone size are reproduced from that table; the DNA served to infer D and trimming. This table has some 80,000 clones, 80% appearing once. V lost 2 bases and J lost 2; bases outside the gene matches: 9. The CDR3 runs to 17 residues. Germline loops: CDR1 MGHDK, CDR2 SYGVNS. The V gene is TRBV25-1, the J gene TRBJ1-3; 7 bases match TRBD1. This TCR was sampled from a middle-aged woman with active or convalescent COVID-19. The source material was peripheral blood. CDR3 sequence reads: CASSESGRGNPGNTIYF. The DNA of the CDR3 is TGTGCCAGCAGTGAAAGTGGCAGGGGGAACCCTGGAAACACCATATATTTT.